A single sample gave rise to the 5 T cell receptor beta chains below, sequenced in a study of shared clonotypes between healthy human individuals. Profiling relied on immunoSEQ multiplex PCR, and the TCRdb table lists in-frame clones only, not all of them. This table holds about 1.1 million clones, about 80% found once. The sequenced material came from memory CD4+ T cells from PBMCs. Stated subset: CD45RA-negative fraction. The receptors were gathered from a man aged 18 to 30 in good health. Some clones in this sample may be carry-over from other donors' samples.

The chain is built from TRBV2 and TRBJ1-2, with D uncertain. The CDR3 spans 13 residues. Trimming pared 2 bases from V and 4 bases from J, leaving 8 bases between. Germline loops: CDR1 SNHLY, CDR2 FYNNEI. DNA of the CDR3: TGTGCCAGCAGTGAAAGGGTTGGCTATGGCTACACCTTC. Translated: CASSERVGYGYTF.

CDR3 coding DNA: TGTGCCAGCAGCGCTCGACAGGGCGGAACAGATACGCAGTATTTT. Its translation: CASSARQGGTDTQYF. The V call is TRBV5-4, the J call TRBJ2-3; TRBD1 agrees at 7 bases. Germline V lookup: CDR1 SGHNT, CDR2 YYREEE (reference sequence). The CDR3 extends over 15 amino acids. After removal of 4 bases from V and 3 bases from J, the junction contained 8 bases not matched to a gene. Based on the CDR3 plus reference TRBV5-4 and TRBJ2-3, the full variable domain is ETGVTQSPTHLIKTRGQQVTLRCSSQSGHNTVSWYQQALGQGPQFIFQYYREEENGRGNFPPRFSGLQFPNYSSELNVNALELDDSALYLCASSARQGGTDTQYFGPGTRLTVL.

The chain uses TRBV30 and TRBJ1-3; D remains ambiguous. The CDR3 contains 13 residues. Trimming shortened V by 0 bases and J by 4 bases, and 7 bases separated the two germline ends. Per germline, CDR1 GTSNPN and CDR2 SVGIG (reference sequence). The CDR3 sequence: CAWSVVSGNTIYF. CDR3 nucleotides: TGTGCCTGGAGTGTCGTTTCCGGAAACACCATATATTTT.

This chain links TRBV29-1 with TRBJ2-1; 7 nucleotides line up with TRBD2. Germline V CDR1 and CDR2: SQVTM, ANQGSEA. J gave up 5 bases and V 7 bases, and 5 bases lay outside the gene matches. This CDR3 is 12 amino acids long. As DNA, the CDR3 is TGCAGCGCCGCCGGGACTAACAATGAGCAGTTCTTC. This encodes CSAAGTNNEQFF.

This clone was seen more than once but under ten times. The chain uses TRBV5-4 and TRBJ1-1; 9 bases align to TRBD1. V trimming: 4 bases; J trimming: 1 base; junction bases outside the gene matches: 2. Germline values: CDR1 SGHNT, CDR2 YYREEE (reference sequence). The CDR3 contains 14 residues. The CDR3 protein is CASSPGQGNTEAFF. CDR3 coding DNA: TGTGCCAGCAGCCCGGGACAGGGGAACACTGAAGCTTTCTTT.